The 21 T cell receptor beta chains in this list originate from one sample, sequenced in a study of blood T cell repertoires in COVID-19. Sequenced by immunoSEQ multiplex PCR; TCRdb stores in-frame clones only, minus some. There are under 400,000 clones in the sample; 85% to 90% occur only once, and approximately 1% lies in the top ten. Sequencing was carried out using PBMCs or T cells enriched from blood (not recorded which). Receptor source: a woman aged 25 to 39 who had been exposed to COVID-19.

The CDR3, as DNA: TGTGCCAGCACCCTTCGACTAGCGGCGAACACCGGGGAGCTGTTTTTT. Its protein is CASTLRLAANTGELFF. The V call is TRBV9, the J call TRBJ2-2, with TRBD2 matching 9 bases. The CDR3 sequence is 16 residues long. CDR1 is SGDLS and CDR2 is YYNGEE in the germline V gene. J lost 0 bases, V lost 6 bases, and 6 bases had no gene match.

The chain combines TRBV28 with TRBJ1-4; the D is unclear. Germline assignment: CDR1 MDHEN and CDR2 SYDVKM. The CDR3 covers 12 residues. V lost 8 bases and J lost 7, with 11 bases in between. This chain's CDR3 is CASGFRGEKLFF. The DNA of the CDR3 is TGTGCCAGCGGCTTCCGGGGTGAAAAACTGTTTTTT.

This sequence joins TRBV6-6 and TRBJ1-2, with D perhaps TRBD1 (6 bases). Germline V gene data show CDR1 as MNHNY and CDR2 as SVGAGI (reference sequence). There are 14 residues in the CDR3. Trimming pared 2 bases from V and 2 bases from J, leaving 9 bases between. The chain's CDR3 is CASSYGTHNYGYTF. Here the CDR3 DNA reads TGTGCCAGCAGTTACGGGACACACAACTATGGCTACACCTTC.

This rearrangement joins TRBV7-3 to TRBJ2-3; TRBD2 agrees at 7 bases. CDR1 and CDR2 from the germline V gene are SGHTA and FQGTGA. Trimming took 3 bases from V and 1 from J; bases not matched to a gene: 1. This CDR3 region has 14 residues. The CDR3: CASSFSGGTDTQYF. The CDR3 DNA reads as TGTGCCAGCAGCTTCAGCGGGGGCACAGATACGCAGTATTTT.

The V and J genes are TRBV27 and TRBJ2-6; no clear D gene. This CDR3 is 15 amino acids long. Per the germline V gene, CDR1 is MNHEY and CDR2 is SMNVEV (reference sequence). V was shortened by 2 bases and J by 0 bases, with 5 bases between the two germline ends. The CDR3: CASSLIHSGANVLTF. DNA of the CDR3: TGTGCCAGCAGTTTAATACACTCTGGGGCCAACGTCCTGACTTTC. Full variable domain (outside the CDR3, taken from reference TRBV27 and TRBJ2-6): EAQVTQNPRYLITVTGKKLTVTCSQNMNHEYMSWYRQDPGLGLRQIYYSMNVEVTDKGDVPEGYKVSRKEKRNFPLILESPSPNQTSLYFCASSLIHSGANVLTFGAGSRLTVL.

CDR3 DNA sequence: TGTGCCAGCAGCCGTGCGACAGGACGCTCTGGGGCCAACGTCCTGACTTTC. The encoded protein is CASSRATGRSGANVLTF. The rearrangement joins TRBV7-8 to TRBJ2-6, with D perhaps matching TRBD1 (6 bases). The CDR3 contains 17 residues. Looked up from germline, CDR1 is SGHVS and CDR2 is FQNEAQ. The V and J ends lost 5 bases and 0 bases respectively, with 14 bases between them.

The chain recombines TRBV10-2 with TRBJ2-3; 7 nucleotides align to TRBD2. Germline V gene sequence: CDR1 WSHSY, CDR2 SAAADI. This CDR3 contains 16 residues. V lost 2 bases to trimming and J lost 0 bases; unmatched junction nucleotides: 5. DNA for the CDR3: TGCGCCAGCAGTGAGAGACTAGCAGTTAGCACAGATACGCAGTATTTT. Protein: CASSERLAVSTDTQYF.

CDR3 bases: TGTGCCAGCAGCCCCCGGACAGGAGGCAACACCGGGGAGCTGTTTTTT. This codes for CASSPRTGGNTGELFF. The V and J genes are TRBV7-9 and TRBJ2-2; 7 positions match TRBD1. Germline V gives CDR1 SEHNR, CDR2 FQNEAQ (reference sequence). Trimming cost V 5 bases and J 2 bases; bases outside gene matches: 8. The CDR3 extends over 16 amino acids.

The CDR3 bases are TGTGCCAGCAGTTACTCGAATCCGGTCTCTGGAAACACCATATATTTT. Amino acid sequence: CASSYSNPVSGNTIYF. J is TRBJ1-3 and V is TRBV6-5; D is ambiguous. CDR1 and CDR2 from the germline V gene are MNHEY and SVGAGI. The V and J ends lost 0 bases and 0 bases respectively, with 9 bases between them. The CDR3 is 16 residues long.

The chain links TRBV7-2 to TRBJ2-7; no clear D. This CDR3 is 14 amino acids long. The germline V gene encodes CDR1 SGHTA and CDR2 FQGNSA. Trimming cost V 4 bases and J 1 base, with 11 bases left between them. CDR3 region: CASSSYTASYEQYF. In nucleotides, the CDR3 is TGTGCCAGCAGCTCCTATACAGCTTCCTACGAGCAGTACTTC.

CDR3 sequence reads: CASSSPSTLYGYTF. The CDR3 DNA sequence: TGTGCCAGCAGTTCCCCTTCTACCCTTTATGGCTACACCTTC. The chain couples TRBV6-5 to TRBJ1-2; D remains ambiguous. Germline V gene lookup returns CDR1 MNHEY and CDR2 SVGAGI. The CDR3 consists of 14 residues. V gave up 4 bases and J gave up 5 bases, with 14 bases separating them.

The chain recombines TRBV29-1 with TRBJ2-7; 9 nucleotides line up with TRBD2. CDR1 is SQVTM, CDR2 ANQGSEA, per germline. This CDR3 contains 14 residues. V shed 4 bases and J 2 bases; nucleotides not matched to a gene: 6. The CDR3 bases are TGCAGCGTTGCAGGCGCGGGAGGGCCCTACGAGCAGTACTTC. Translating it yields CSVAGAGGPYEQYF.

This chain joins TRBV7-9 and TRBJ2-1; 14 bases align to TRBD2. The CDR3 loop spans 16 amino acids. Trimming took 5 bases from V and 7 from J; bases not matched to a gene: 7. Germline-derived CDR1 and CDR2 are SEHNR and FQNEAQ (reference sequence). In nucleotides, the CDR3 is TGTGCCAGCAGCGGACAGGGACTAGCGGGAGTTAATGAGCAGTTCTTC. Translation gives CASSGQGLAGVNEQFF.

This chain connects TRBV5-1 to TRBJ1-4, with 8 bases identical to TRBD1. The CDR3 is made up of 15 amino acids. Looked up from germline, CDR1 is SGHRS and CDR2 is YFSETQ. The V and J ends lost 2 bases and 5 bases, in that order; junction bases with no gene match: 5. This CDR3 is CASSFGQGANEKLFF. CDR3 bases: TGCGCCAGCAGCTTTGGACAGGGAGCGAATGAAAAACTGTTTTTT.

The J gene is TRBJ2-5, the V gene TRBV14, with 12 positions matching TRBD2. V gave up 3 bases and J gave up 4 bases; unmatched junction bases: 3. The length of the CDR3 is 15 residues. The V gene's germline CDR1 is SGHDN and CDR2 FVKESK. The CDR3 protein is CASSHLGLAGETQYF. As DNA, the CDR3 is TGTGCCAGCAGCCACCTGGGACTAGCGGGAGAGACCCAGTACTTC.

This chain connects TRBV5-1 to TRBJ2-5; the match to TRBD2 covers 7 bases. V was pared by 7 bases and J by 5 bases, with 14 bases of the junction left unmatched. CDR1 is SGHRS, CDR2 YFSETQ, per germline. The CDR3 spans 15 residues. The CDR3 DNA is TGCGCCAGCGCTGTGGGGCGGGAGTTGCTCGAGACCCAGTACTTC. Protein sequence: CASAVGRELLETQYF.

The chain recombines TRBV19 with TRBJ2-5; 10 bases line up with TRBD1. This CDR3 comprises 14 residues. Germline-derived CDR1 and CDR2 are LNHDA and SQIVND (reference sequence). The V and J ends lost 6 bases and 4 bases, in that order; junction bases with no gene match: 5. The CDR3 is CASSRTGGLETQYF. In DNA form, the CDR3 reads TGTGCCAGTAGCAGGACAGGGGGATTAGAGACCCAGTACTTC.

This rearrangement joins TRBV7-3 to TRBJ2-3; 7 bases are a match to TRBD1. CDR1 is SGHTA, CDR2 FQGTGA, per germline. The CDR3 has 15 residues. J lost 7 bases, V lost 5 bases, and 12 bases had no gene match. The chain's CDR3 is CASSPSGDSRYTQYF. The CDR3 region has the DNA TGTGCCAGCAGCCCCTCCGGGGACAGTAGGTATACGCAGTATTTT.

V usage is TRBV11-2 and J usage is TRBJ2-1; 9 nucleotides match TRBD1. Germline values: CDR1 SGHAT, CDR2 FQNNGV. This CDR3 region has 17 residues. With 2 bases clipped from V and 5 bases from J, the junction kept 10 bases outside the gene matches. Written as DNA, the CDR3 is TGTGCCAGCAGCTTATTGGGACAGGGAACGAAACACAATGAGCAGTTCTTC. It encodes CASSLLGQGTKHNEQFF.

As DNA, the CDR3 is TGTGCCAGCAGCCCCAGGGACAGGGGAAATGTAGAGACCCAGTACTTC. Translating it yields CASSPRDRGNVETQYF. The chain combines TRBV7-3 with TRBJ2-5, with TRBD1 identical over 10 bases. This CDR3 is 16 amino acids long. With V trimmed by 5 bases and J by 4 bases, 10 bases remained unmatched. CDR1 and CDR2 from the germline V gene are SGHTA and FQGTGA.

The chain links TRBV14 to TRBJ1-2; no definite D call. V lost 4 bases, J lost 4 bases, and 22 bases lay in between. Germline V lookup: CDR1 SGHDN, CDR2 FVKESK. This CDR3 has 17 amino acids. The CDR3 region has the DNA TGTGCCAGCAGCCCCGGAGGCTGGGAGACGATTAGCTATGGCTACACCTTC. Residues: CASSPGGWETISYGYTF.